This T cell receptor (beta chain) stems from a study of a mutant IDH1 vaccine in newly diagnosed glioma. On the study more broadly: Patients previously underwent radiotherapy, temozolomide, or both, and most underwent both. Findings of the study overall: Among patients, 93.3% showed immune responses induced by the vaccine.

Time point reported: week 35, safety follow-up. It was 300 ug of mutant IDH1 20-mer peptide that made up each vaccine dose, given with topical imiquimod. Eight vaccine doses were administered to patients at weeks 1, 3, 5, 7, 11, 15, 19 and 23. Remarks on this clone: Its target is unknown.

Germline lookup yields CDR1 SNHLY and CDR2 FYNNEI. The CDR3 sequence is 14 residues long. J was trimmed by 4 bases and V by 4 bases; bases with no gene match: 7. Generated by immunoSEQ multiplex PCR, the TCRdb table keeps only in-frame clones and is missing some. The table has more than 25,000 clones, under 85% seen once; the top ten hold 7.5% to 10%. This TCR was sampled from a woman in her thirties with glioma. Some clones in this sample may be carry-over from other donors' samples. J is TRBJ2-7 and V is TRBV2; TRBD1 agrees at 7 bases. The sample in question was PBMCs, obtained from a glioma patient whose treatment included an IDH1 peptide vaccine. This chain's CDR3 is CASSGEGANYEQYF. CDR3 in DNA: TGTGCCAGCAGTGGTGAGGGGGCGAATTACGAGCAGTACTTC. The entire variable domain, with the rest obtained from reference TRBV2 and TRBJ2-7, is as follows: EPEVTQTPSHQVTQMGQEVILRCVPISNHLYFYWYRQILGQKVEFLVSFYNNEISEKSEIFDDQFSVERPDGSNFTLKIRSTKLEDSAMYFCASSGEGANYEQYFGPGTRLTVT.